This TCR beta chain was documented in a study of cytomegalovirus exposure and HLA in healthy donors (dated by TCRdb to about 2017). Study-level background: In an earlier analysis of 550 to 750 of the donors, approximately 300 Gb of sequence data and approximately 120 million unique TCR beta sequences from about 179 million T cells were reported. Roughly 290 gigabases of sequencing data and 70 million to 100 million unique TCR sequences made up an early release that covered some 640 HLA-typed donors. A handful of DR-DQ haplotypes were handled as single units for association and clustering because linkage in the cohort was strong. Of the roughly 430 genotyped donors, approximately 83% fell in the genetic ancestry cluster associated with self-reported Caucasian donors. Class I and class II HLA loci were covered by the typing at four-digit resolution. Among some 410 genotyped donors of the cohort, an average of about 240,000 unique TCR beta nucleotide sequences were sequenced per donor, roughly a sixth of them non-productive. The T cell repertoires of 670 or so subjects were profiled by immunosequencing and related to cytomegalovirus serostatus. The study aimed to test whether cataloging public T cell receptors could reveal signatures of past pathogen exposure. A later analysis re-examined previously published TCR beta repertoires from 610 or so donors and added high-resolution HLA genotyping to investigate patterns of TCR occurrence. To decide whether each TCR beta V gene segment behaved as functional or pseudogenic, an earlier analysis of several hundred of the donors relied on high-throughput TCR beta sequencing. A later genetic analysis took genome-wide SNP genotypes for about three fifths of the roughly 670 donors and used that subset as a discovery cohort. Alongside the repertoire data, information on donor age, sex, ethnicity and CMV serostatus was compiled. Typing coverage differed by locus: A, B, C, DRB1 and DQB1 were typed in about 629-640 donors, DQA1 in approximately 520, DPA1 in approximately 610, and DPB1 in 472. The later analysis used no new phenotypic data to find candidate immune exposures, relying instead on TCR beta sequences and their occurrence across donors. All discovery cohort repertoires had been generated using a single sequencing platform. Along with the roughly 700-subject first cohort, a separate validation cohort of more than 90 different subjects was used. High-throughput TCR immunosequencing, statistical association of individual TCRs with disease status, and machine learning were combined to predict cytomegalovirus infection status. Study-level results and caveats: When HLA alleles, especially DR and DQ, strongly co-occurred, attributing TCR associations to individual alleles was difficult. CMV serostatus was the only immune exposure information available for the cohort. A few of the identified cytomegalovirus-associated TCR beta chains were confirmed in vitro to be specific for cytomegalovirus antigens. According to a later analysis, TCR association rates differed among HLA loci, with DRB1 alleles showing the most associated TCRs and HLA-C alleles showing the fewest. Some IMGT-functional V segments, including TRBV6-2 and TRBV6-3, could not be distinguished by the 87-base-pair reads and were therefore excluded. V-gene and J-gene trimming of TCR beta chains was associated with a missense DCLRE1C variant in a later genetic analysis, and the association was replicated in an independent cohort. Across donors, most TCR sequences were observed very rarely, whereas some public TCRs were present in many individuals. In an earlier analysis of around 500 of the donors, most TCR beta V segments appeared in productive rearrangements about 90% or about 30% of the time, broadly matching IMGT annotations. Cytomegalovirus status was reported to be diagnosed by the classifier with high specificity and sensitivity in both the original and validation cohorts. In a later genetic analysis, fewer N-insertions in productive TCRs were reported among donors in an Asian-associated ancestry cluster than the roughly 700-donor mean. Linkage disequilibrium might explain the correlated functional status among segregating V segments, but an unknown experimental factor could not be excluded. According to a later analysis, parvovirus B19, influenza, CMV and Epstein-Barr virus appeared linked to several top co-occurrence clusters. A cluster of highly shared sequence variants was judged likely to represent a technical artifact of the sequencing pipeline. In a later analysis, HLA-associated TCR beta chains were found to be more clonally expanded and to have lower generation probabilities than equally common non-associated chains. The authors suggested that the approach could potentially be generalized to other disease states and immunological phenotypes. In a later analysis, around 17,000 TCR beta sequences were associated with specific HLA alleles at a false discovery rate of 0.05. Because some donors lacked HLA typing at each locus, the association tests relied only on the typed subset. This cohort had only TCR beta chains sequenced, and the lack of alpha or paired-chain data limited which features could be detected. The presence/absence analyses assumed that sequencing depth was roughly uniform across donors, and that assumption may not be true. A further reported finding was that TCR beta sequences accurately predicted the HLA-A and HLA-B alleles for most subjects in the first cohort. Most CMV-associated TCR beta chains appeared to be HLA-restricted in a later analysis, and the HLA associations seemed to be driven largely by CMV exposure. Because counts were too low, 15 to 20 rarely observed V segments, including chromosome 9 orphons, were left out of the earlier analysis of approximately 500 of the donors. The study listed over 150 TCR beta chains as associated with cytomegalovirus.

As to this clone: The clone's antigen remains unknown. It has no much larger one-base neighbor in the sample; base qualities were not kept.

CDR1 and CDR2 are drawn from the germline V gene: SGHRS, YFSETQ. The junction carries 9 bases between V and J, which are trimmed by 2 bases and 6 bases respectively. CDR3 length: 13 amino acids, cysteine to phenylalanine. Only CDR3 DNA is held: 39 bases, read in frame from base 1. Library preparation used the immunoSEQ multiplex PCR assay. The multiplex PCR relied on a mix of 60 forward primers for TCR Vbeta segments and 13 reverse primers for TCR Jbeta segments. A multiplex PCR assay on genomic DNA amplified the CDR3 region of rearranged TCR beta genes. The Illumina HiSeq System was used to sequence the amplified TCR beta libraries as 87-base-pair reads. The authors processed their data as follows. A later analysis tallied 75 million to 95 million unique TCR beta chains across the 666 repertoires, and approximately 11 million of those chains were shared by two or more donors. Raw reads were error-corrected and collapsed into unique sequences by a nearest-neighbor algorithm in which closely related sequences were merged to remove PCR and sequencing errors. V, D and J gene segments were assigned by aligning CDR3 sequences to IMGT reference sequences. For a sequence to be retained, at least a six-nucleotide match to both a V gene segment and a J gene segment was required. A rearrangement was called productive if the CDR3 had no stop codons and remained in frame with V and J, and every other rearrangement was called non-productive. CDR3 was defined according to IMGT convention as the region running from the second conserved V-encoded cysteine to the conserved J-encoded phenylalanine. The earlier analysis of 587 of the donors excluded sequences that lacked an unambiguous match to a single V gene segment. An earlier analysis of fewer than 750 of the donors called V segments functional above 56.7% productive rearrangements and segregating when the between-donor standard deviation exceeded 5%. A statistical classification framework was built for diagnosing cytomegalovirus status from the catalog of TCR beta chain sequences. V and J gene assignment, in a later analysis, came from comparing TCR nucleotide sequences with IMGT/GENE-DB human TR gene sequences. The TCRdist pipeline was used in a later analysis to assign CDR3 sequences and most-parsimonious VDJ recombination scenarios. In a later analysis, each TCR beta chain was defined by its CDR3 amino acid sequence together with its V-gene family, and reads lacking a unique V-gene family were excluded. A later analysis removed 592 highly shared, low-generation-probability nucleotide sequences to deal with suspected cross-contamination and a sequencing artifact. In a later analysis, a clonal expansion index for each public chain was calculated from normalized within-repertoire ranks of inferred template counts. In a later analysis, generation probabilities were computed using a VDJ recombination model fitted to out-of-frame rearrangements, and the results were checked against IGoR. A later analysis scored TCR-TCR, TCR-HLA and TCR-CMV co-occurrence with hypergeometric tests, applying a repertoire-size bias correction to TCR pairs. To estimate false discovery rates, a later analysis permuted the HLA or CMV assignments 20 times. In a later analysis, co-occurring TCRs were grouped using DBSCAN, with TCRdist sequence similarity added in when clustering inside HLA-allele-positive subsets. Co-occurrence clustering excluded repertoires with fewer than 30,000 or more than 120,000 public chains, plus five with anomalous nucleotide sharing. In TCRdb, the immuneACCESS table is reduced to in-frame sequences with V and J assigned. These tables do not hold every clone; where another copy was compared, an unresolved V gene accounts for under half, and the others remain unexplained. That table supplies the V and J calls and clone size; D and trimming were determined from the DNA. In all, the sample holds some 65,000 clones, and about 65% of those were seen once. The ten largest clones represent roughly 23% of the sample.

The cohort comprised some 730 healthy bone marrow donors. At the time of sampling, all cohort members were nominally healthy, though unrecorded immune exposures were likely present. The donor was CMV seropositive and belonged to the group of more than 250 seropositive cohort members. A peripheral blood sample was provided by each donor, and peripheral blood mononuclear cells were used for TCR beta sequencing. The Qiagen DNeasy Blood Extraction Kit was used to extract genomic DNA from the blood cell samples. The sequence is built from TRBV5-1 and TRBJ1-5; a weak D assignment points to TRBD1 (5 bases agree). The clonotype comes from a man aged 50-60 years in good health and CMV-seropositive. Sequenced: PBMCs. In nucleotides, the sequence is TGCGCCAGCAGCTTTTCAGGGTCTCAGCCCCAGCATTTT. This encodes CASSFSGSQPQHF.